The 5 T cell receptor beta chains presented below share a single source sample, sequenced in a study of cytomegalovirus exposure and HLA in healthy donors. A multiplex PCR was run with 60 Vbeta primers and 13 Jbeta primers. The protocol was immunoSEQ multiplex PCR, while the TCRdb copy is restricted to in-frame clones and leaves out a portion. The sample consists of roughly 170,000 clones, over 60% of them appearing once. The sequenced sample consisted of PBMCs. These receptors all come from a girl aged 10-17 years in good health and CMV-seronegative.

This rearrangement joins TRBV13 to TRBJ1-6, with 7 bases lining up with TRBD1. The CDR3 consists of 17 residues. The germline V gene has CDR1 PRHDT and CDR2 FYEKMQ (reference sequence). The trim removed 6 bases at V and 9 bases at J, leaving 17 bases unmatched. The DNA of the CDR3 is TGTGCCAGCAGTAAGGGGGCGACAGGGAAGATTGGTTCACCCCTCCACTTT. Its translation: CASSKGATGKIGSPLHF.

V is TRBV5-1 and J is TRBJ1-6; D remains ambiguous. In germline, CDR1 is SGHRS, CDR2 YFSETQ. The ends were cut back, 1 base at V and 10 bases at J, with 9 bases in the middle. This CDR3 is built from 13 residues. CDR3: CASSLYVESPLHF. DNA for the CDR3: TGCGCCAGCAGCTTGTACGTAGAGTCACCCCTCCACTTT.

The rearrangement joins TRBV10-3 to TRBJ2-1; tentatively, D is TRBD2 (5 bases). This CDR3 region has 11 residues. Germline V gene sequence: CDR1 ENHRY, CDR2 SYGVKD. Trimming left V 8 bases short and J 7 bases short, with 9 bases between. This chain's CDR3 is CAIRRGNEQFF. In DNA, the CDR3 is TGTGCCATCCGAAGAGGGAATGAGCAGTTCTTC.

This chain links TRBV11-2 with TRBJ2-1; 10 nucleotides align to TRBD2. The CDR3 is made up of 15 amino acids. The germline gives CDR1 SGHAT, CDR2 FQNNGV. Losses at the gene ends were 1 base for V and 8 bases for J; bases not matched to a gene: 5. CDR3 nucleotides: TGTGCCAGCAGCTTAGGAGCGGGGGGGCCGGATGAGCAGTTCTTC. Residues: CASSLGAGGPDEQFF.

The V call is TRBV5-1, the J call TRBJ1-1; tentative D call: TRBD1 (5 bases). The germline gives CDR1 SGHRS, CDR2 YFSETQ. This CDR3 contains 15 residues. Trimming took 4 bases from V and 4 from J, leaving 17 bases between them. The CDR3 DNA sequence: TGCGCCAGCAGCATATCCCGGCTGGGGGGCACTGAAGCTTTCTTT. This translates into CASSISRLGGTEAFF. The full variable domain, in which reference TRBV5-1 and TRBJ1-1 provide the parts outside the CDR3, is KAGVTQTPRYLIKTRGQQVTLSCSPISGHRSVSWYQQTPGQGLQFLFEYFSETQRNKGNFPGRFSGRQFSNSRSEMNVSTLELGDSALYLCASSISRLGGTEAFFGQGTRLTVV.